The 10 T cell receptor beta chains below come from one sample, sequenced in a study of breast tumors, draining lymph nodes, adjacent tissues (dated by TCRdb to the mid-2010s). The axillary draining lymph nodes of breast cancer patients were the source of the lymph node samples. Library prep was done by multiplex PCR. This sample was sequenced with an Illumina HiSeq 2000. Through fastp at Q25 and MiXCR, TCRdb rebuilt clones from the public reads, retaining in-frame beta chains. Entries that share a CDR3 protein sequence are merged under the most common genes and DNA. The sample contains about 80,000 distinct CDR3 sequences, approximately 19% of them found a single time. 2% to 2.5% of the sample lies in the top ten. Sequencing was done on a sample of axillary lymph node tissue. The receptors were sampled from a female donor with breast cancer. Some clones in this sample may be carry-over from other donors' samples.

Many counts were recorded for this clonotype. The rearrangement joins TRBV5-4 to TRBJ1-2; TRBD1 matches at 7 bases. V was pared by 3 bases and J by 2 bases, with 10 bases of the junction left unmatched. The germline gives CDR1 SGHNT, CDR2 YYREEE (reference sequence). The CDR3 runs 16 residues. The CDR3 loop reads CASSWRIGTENYGYTF. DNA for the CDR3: TGTGCCAGCAGCTGGCGCATCGGGACAGAAAACTATGGCTACACCTTC. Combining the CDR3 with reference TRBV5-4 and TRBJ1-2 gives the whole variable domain ETGVTQSPTHLIKTRGQQVTLRCSSQSGHNTVSWYQQALGQGPQFIFQYYREEENGRGNFPPRFSGLQFPNYSSELNVNALELDDSALYLCASSWRIGTENYGYTFGSGTRLTVV.

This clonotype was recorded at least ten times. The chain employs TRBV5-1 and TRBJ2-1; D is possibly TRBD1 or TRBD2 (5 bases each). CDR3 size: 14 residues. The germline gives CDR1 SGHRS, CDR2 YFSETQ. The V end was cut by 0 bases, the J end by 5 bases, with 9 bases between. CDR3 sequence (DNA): TGCGCCAGCAGCTTGGGGGACGGGGACAATGAGCAGTTCTTC. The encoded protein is CASSLGDGDNEQFF.

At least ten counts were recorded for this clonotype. The CDR3 spells CSAPSGRDLGTQYF. The CDR3 nucleotides read TGCAGTGCCCCGAGCGGGAGGGACTTGGGGACCCAGTACTTC. The rearrangement links TRBV20-1 to TRBJ2-5, with TRBD2 identical over 10 bases. The V gene's germline CDR1 is DFQATT and CDR2 SNEGSKA (reference sequence). The CDR3 length is 14 residues. J was trimmed by 7 bases and V by 6 bases; bases with no gene match: 11.

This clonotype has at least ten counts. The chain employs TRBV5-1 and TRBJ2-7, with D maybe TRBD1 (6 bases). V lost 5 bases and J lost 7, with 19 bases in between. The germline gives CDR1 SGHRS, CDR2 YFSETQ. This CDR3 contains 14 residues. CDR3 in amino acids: CASSLGQWGLEQYF. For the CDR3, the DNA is TGCGCCAGCAGTCTGGGACAATGGGGGCTTGAGCAGTACTTC.

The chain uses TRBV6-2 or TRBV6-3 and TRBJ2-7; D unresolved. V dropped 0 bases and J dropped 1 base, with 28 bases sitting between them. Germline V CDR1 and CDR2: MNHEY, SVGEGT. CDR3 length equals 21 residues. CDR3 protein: CASSYSRKAGKRIQGSYEQYF. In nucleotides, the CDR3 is TGTGCCAGCAGTTACTCCCGAAAGGCTGGGAAGCGTATCCAAGGGTCCTACGAGCAGTACTTC.

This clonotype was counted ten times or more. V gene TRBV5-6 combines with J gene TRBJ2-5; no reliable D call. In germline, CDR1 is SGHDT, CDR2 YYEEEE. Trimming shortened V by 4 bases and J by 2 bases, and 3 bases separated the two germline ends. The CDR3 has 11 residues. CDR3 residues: CASSRQETQYF. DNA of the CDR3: TGTGCCAGCAGCAGGCAAGAGACCCAGTACTTC.

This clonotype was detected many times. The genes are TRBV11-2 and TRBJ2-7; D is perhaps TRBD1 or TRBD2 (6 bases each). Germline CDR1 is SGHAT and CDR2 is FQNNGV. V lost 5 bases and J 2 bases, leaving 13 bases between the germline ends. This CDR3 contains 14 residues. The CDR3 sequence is CASSPERGAYEQYF. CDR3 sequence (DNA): TGTGCCAGCAGCCCCGAGAGGGGGGCCTACGAGCAGTACTTC.

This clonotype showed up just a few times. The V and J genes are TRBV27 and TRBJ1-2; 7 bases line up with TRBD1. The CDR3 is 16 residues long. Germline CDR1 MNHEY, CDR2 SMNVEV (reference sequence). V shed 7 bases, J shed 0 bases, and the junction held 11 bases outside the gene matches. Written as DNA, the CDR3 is TGTGCCAGCACCACAATCCCGGGACAGACTAACTATGGCTACACCTTC. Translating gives CASTTIPGQTNYGYTF.

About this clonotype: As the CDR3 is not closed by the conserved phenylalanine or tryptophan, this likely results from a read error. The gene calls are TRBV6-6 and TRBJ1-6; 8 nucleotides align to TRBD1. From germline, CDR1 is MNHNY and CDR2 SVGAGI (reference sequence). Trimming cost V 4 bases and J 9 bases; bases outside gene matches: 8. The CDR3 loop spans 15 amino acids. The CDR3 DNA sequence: TGTGCCAGCAGTTTCGCGGAGACAGGGGCTTCACCCCTCCACTGT. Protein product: CASSFAETGASPLHC.

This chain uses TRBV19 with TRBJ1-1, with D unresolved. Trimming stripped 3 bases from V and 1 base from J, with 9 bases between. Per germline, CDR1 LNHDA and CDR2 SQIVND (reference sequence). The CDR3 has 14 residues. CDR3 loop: CASSMVGSNTEAFF. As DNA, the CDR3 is TGTGCCAGTAGTATGGTCGGGTCGAACACTGAAGCTTTCTTT.